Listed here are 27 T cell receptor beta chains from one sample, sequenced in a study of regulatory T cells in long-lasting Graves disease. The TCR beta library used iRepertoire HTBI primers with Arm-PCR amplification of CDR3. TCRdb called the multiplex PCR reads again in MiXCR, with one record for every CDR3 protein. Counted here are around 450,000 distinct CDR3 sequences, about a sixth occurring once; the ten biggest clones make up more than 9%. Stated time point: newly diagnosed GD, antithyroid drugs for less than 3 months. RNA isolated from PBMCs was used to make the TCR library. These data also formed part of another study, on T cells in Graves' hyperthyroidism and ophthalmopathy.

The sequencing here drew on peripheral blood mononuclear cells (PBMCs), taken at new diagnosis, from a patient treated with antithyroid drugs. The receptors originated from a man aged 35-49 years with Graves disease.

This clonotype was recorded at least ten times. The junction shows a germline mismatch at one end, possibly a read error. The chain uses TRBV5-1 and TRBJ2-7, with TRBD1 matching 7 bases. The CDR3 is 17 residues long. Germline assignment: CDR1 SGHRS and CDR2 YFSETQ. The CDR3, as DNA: TGCGCCAGCAGCTTGGGAATGAGGACAGGCCTCTCCAACGAGCAGTACTTC. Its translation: CASSLGMRTGLSNEQYF.

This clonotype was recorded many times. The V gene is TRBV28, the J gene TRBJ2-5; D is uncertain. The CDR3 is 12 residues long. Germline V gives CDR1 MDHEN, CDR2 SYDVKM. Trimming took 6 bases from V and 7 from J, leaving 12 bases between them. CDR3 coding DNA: TGTGCCAGCAGCCTCTCTTTCTTGACCCAGTACTTC. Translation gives CASSLSFLTQYF.

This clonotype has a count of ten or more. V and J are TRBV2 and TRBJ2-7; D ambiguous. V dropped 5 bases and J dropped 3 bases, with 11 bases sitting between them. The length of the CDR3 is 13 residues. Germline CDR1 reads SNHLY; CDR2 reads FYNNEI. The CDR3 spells CASSHGSDYEQYF. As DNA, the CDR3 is TGTGCCAGCAGTCACGGGTCCGACTACGAGCAGTACTTC.

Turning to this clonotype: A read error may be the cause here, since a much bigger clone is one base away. DNA for the CDR3: TGTGCCAGCACCCAGGGACAGGATTCCGTTCCTAGCACAGGTACGCAGTATTTT. Translation gives CASTQGQDSVPSTGTQYF. The V and J genes are TRBV2 and TRBJ2-3; 8 bases match TRBD1. The germline V gene has CDR1 SNHLY and CDR2 FYNNEI. This CDR3 is built from 18 residues. Together with reference TRBV2 and TRBJ2-3, the CDR3 gives the full variable domain: EPEVTQTPSHQVTQMGQEVILRCVPISNHLYFYWYRQILGQKVEFLVSFYNNEISEKSEIFDDQFSVERPDGSNFTLKIRSTKLEDSAMYFCASTQGQDSVPSTGTQYFGPGTRLTVL.

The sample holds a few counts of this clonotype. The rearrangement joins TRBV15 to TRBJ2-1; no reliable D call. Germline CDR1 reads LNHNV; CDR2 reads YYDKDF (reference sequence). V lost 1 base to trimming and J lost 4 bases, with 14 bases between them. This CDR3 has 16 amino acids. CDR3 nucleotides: TGTGCCACCAGCAGAGCGAGACTTACGCGATACAATGAGCAGTTCTTC. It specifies CATSRARLTRYNEQFF.

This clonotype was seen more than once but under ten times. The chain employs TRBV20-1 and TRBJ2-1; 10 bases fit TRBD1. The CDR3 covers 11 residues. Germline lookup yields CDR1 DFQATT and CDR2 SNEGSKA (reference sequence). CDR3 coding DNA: TGCAGCCGGGACAGGGGCAGTGAGCAGTTCTTC. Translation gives CSRDRGSEQFF.

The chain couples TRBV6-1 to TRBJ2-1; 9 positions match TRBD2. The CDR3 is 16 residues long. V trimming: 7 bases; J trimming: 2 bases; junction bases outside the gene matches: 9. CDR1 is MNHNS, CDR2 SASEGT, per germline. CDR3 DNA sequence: TGTGCCAGCACCGACCGGGCTAGCGGGGCCTACAATGAGCAGTTCTTC. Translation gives CASTDRASGAYNEQFF.

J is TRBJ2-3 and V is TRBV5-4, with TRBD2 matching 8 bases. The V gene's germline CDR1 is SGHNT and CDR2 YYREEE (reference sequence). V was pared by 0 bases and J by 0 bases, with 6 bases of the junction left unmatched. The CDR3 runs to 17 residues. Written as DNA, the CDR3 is TGTGCCAGCAGCTTGGCCATCACTAGCGGAAGCACAGATACGCAGTATTTT. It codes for CASSLAITSGSTDTQYF.

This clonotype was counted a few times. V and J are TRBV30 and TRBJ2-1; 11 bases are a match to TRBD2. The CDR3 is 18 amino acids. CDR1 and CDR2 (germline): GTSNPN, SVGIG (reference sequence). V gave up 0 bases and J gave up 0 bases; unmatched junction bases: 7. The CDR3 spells CAWSVQTSGVSSYNEQFF. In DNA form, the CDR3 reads TGTGCCTGGAGTGTACAGACTAGCGGGGTAAGCTCCTACAATGAGCAGTTCTTC. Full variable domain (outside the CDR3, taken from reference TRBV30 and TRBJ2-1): SQTIHQWPATLVQPVGSPLSLECTVEGTSNPNLYWYRQAAGRGLQLLFYSVGIGQISSEVPQNLSASRPQDRQFILSSKKLLLSDSGFYLCAWSVQTSGVSSYNEQFFGPGTRLTVL.

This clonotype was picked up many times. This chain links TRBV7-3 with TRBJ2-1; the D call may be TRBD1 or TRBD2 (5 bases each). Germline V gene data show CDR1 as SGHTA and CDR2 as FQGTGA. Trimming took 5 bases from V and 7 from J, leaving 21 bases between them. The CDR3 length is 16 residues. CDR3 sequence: CASSPKGLAAMNEQFF. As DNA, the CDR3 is TGTGCCAGCAGCCCGAAGGGGCTAGCCGCTATGAATGAGCAGTTCTTC.

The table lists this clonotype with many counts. CDR3 residues: CASSLEKGRSYNEQFF. For the CDR3, the DNA is TGTGCCAGCAGTCTTGAGAAGGGCAGATCCTACAATGAGCAGTTCTTC. V gene TRBV28 combines with J gene TRBJ2-1, with D hard to call. V lost 5 bases and J 1 base, leaving 15 bases between the germline ends. Germline assignment: CDR1 MDHEN and CDR2 SYDVKM. The CDR3 is 16 amino acids.

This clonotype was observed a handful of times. CDR3 sequence (DNA): TGTGCCAGCAACGACCTCACCTACGAGCAGTACTTC. It translates to CASNDLTYEQYF. The gene calls are TRBV7-2 and TRBJ2-7; D is ambiguous. Deletions cut 7 bases from V and 2 bases from J, with 9 bases between. Germline CDR1 SGHTA, CDR2 FQGNSA. The CDR3 extends over 12 amino acids. The variable domain in full, completed from reference TRBV7-2 and TRBJ2-7, reads GAGVSQSPSNKVTEKGKDVELRCDPISGHTALYWYRQSLGQGLEFLIYFQGNSAPDKSGLPSDRFSAERTGGSVSTLTIQRTQQEDSAVYLCASNDLTYEQYFGPGTRLTVT.

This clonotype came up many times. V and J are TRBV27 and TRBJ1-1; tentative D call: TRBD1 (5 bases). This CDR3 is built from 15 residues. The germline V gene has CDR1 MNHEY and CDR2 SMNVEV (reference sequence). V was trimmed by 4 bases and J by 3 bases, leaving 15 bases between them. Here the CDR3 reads CASSSWGTGYTEAFF. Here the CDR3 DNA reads TGTGCCAGCAGTTCATGGGGGACGGGTTACACTGAAGCTTTCTTT.

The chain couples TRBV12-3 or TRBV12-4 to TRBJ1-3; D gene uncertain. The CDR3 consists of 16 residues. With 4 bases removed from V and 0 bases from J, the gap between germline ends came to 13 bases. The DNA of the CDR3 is TGTGCCAGCAGTTCTAGGTCGGCACACTCTGGAAACACCATATATTTT. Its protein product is CASSSRSAHSGNTIYF.

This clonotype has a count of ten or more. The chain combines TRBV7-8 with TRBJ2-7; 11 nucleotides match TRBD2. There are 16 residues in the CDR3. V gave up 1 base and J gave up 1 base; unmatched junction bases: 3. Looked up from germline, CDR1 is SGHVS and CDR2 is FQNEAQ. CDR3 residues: CASSLGRTSGSYEQYF. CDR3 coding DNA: TGTGCCAGCAGCTTAGGTAGGACTAGCGGGTCCTACGAGCAGTACTTC.

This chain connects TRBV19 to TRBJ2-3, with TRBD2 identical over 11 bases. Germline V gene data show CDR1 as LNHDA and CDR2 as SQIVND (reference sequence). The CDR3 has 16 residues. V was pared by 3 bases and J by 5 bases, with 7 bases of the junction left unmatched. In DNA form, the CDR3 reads TGTGCCAGTAGTATCATGGGCCTAGCGGGAGGAGATACGCAGTATTTT. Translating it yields CASSIMGLAGGDTQYF. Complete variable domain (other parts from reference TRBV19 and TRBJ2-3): DGGITQSPKYLFRKEGQNVTLSCEQNLNHDAMYWYRQDPGQGLRLIYYSQIVNDFQKGDIAEGYSVSREKKESFPLTVTSAQKNPTAFYLCASSIMGLAGGDTQYFGPGTRLTVL.

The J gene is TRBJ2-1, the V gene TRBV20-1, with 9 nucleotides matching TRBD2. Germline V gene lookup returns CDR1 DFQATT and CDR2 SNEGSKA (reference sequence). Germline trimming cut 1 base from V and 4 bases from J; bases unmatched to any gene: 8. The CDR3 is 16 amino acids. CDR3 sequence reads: CSARVRGRVSYNEQFF. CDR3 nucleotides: TGCAGTGCTAGAGTCCGCGGGAGGGTTAGTTACAATGAGCAGTTCTTC.

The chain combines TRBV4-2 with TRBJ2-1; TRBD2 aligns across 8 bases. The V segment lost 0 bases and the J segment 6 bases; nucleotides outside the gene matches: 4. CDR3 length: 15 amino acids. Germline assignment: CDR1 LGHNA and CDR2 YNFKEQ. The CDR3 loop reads CASSQDGTSGNEQFF. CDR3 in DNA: TGTGCCAGCAGCCAAGATGGAACTAGCGGCAATGAGCAGTTCTTC.

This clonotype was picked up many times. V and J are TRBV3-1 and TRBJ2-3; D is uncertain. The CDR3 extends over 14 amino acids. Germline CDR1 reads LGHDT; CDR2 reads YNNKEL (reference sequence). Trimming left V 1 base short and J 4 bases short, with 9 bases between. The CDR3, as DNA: TGTGCCAGCAGCCAAGGCACCGGGCCAGATACGCAGTATTTT. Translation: CASSQGTGPDTQYF.

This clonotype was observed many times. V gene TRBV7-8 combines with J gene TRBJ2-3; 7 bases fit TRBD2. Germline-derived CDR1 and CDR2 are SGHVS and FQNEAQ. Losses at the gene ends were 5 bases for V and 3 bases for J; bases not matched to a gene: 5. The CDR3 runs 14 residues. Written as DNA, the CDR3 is TGTGCCAGCAGCGCCCGGACTAGGACAGATACGCAGTATTTT. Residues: CASSARTRTDTQYF.

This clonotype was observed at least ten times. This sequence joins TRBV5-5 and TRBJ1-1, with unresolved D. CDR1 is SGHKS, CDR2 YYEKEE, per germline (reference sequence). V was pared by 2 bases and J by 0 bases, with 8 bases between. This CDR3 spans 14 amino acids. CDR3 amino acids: CASSLTVMNTEAFF. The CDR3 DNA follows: TGTGCCAGCAGCTTAACAGTCATGAACACTGAAGCTTTCTTT.

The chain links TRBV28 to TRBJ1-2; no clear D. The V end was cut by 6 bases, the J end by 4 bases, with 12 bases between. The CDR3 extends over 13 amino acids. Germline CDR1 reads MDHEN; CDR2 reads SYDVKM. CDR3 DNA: TGTGCCAGCAGACTGACACAGAGCTATGGCTACACCTTC. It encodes CASRLTQSYGYTF.

The CDR3 protein is CASGLVGLSSRDNEQFF. The CDR3 DNA sequence: TGTGCTAGTGGTTTGGTAGGGTTATCCAGTAGGGACAATGAGCAGTTCTTC. The chain has TRBV12-5 and TRBJ2-1; D remains ambiguous. The CDR3 spans 17 residues. Trimming stripped 0 bases from V and 5 bases from J, with 17 bases between. Germline values: CDR1 LGHNT, CDR2 FRNRAP.

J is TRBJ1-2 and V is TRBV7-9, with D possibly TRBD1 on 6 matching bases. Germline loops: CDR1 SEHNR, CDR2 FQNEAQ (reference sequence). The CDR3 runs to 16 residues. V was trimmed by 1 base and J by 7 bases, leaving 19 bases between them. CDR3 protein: CASSLVRQGSSGGYTF. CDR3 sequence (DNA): TGTGCCAGCAGCTTAGTCCGTCAGGGGTCTAGCGGTGGCTACACCTTC.

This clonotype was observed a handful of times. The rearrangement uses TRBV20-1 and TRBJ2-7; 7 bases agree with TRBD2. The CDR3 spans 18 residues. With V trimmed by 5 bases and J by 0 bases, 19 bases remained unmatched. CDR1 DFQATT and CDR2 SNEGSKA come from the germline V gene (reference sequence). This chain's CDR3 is CSAPILAGTLTTSYEQYF. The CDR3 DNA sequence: TGCAGTGCTCCGATATTAGCGGGCACTTTAACAACCTCCTACGAGCAGTACTTC.

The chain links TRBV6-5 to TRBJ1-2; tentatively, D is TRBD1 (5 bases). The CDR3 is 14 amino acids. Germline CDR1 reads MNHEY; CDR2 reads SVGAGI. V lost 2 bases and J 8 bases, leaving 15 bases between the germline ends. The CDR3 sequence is CASSYGDLRRGYTF. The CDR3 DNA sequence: TGTGCCAGCAGTTACGGGGACCTCCGGCGGGGCTACACCTTC.

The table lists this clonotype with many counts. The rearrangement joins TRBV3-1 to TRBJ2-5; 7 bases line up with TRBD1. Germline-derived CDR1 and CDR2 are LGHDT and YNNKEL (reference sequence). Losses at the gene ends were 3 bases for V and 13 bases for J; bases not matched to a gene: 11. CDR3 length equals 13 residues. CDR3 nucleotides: TGTGCCAGCAGCCAGATACGGGACAGCTACCGGTACTTC. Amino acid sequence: CASSQIRDSYRYF.